This note documents a single T cell receptor beta chain sequence. Its specificity is unknown. The CDR3 sequence is 12 residues long. V was pared by 5 bases and J by 2 bases, with 7 bases between. Germline V gene sequence: CDR1 MNHEY, CDR2 SMNVEV (reference sequence). This entry is derived from a study of cytomegalovirus exposure and HLA in healthy donors. Across the whole study: A prior analysis found 117 million unique TCR beta sequences from approximately 200 million T cells. Study-wide findings and caveats: Later analysis showed TCR association rates varying by HLA locus, highest for DRB1 and lowest for HLA-C. It was reported that the classifier diagnosed cytomegalovirus status with high specificity and sensitivity in both the original and validation cohorts.

With 60 Vbeta and 13 Jbeta primers, the PCR was carried out. Assay: immunoSEQ multiplex PCR; the TCRdb copy retains only in-frame clones and omits some. The profile covers over 95,000 clones, with roughly 82% appearing a single time and 9.5% to 12% taken by the ten largest. The sample consisted of PBMCs. The chain recombines TRBV27 with TRBJ2-7; D not resolved. This receptor was obtained from a man in his forties in good health and CMV-seropositive. DNA for the CDR3: TGTGCCAGCAGTCCCTCGGCCTACGAGCAGTACTTC. Residues: CASSPSAYEQYF.